This section outlines one TCR beta chain sequence together with its context. This sample was included in a study of T cells in Graves' hyperthyroidism and ophthalmopathy. TCR beta CDR3 sequences were amplified from RNA transcripts. An initial round of RT-PCR targeting the TCR CDR3 relied on the HTBI primer set. Using its own MiXCR run on the multiplex PCR reads, TCRdb lists one record per CDR3 protein. The data hold about 480,000 distinct CDR3 sequences, with 20% to 25% observed a single time. The V end was cut by 8 bases, the J end by 5 bases, with 15 bases between. Germline assignment: CDR1 DFQATT and CDR2 SNEGSKA (reference sequence). The CDR3 totals 12 residues.

The source of this sequence is a woman aged 70-85 years with Graves' ophthalmopathy. Input material: blood. The chain combines TRBV20-1 with TRBJ2-5, with TRBD2 as a possible D gene (6 bases). DNA of the CDR3: TGCAGTCTGGCGGGCAGCGGGGAGACCCAGTACTTC. Its protein is CSLAGSGETQYF.